Listed below are T cell receptor beta chains from one sample, sequenced in a study of spatial heterogeneity in lung cancer. TCRdb used MiXCR to reprocess the 5' RACE reads, holding one entry per CDR3 protein. The sample has approximately 1,000 distinct CDR3 sequences; roughly 9.7% are singletons. The material was lung tumor tissue, obtained at surgery. The receptor source for this set is a male donor with early-stage non-small cell lung cancer. CDR3s include the opening cysteine and the closing phenylalanine or tryptophan. Fields, in order: clone size, J gene, D gene, V gene, CDR3 DNA, CDR3 protein. The D gene is left open where the match is weak. The listing skips clone size in some rows; elsewhere it reads once, few, many or a size class.

medium-sized,TRBJ1-1,NA,TRBV7-8,TGTGCCAGCAGCTTAATGGCAGCAAACACTGAAGCTTTCTTT,CASSLMAANTEAFF
NA,TRBJ2-7,TRBD2,TRBV20-1,TGCAGTGGGACTAGCGGAGGCTACGAGCAGTACTTC,CSGTSGGYEQYF
medium-sized,TRBJ2-5,TRBD1,TRBV29-1,TGCAGCGTCATACCGGGACAGCAAGAGACCCAGTACTTC,CSVIPGQQETQYF
NA,TRBJ2-2,NA,TRBV6-5,TGTGCCAGCAGTTCGCCCCAGACGGAGCTGTTTTTT,CASSSPQTELFF
medium-sized,TRBJ1-6,NA,TRBV21-1,TGTGCCGAGGGTCCTTCACCCCTCCACTTT,CAEGPSPLHF
NA,TRBJ2-7,NA,TRBV7-2,TGTGCCAGCAGCTTAGGGTCTGCAGTCTACGAGCAGTACTTC,CASSLGSAVYEQYF
NA,TRBJ2-1,TRBD2,TRBV20-1,TGCAGTGCTAGATTTAGCGGGAGCAATGAGCAGTTCTTC,CSARFSGSNEQFF
medium-sized,TRBJ1-2,TRBD1,TRBV6-4,TGTGCCAGCGGGGAACAGGGGGCTGGCGGCTACACCTTC,CASGEQGAGGYTF
medium-sized,TRBJ2-1,NA,TRBV6-6,TGTGCCAGCAGTTACTCGAGGGGTTCGGGCAATGAGCAGTTCTTC,CASSYSRGSGNEQFF
medium-sized,TRBJ1-1,TRBD1,TRBV12-3/TRBV12-4,TGTGCCAGCAGTCTAAGACAGGGGGCGAGGAACACTGAAGCTTTCTTT,CASSLRQGARNTEAFF
few,TRBJ1-5,NA,TRBV7-9,TGTGCCAGCAGCTTAGGACAAAACAATCAGCCCCAGCATTTT,CASSLGQNNQPQHF
medium-sized,TRBJ2-1,TRBD1,TRBV7-9,TGTGCCAGCAGCTCCCGACCCGGACAGGGGGCATGGGGCAATGAGCAGTTCTTC,CASSSRPGQGAWGNEQFF
medium-sized,TRBJ2-5,NA,TRBV14,TGTGCCAGCAGCCAAGAGTTGGGGGGCCGAGGGACCCAGTACTTC,CASSQELGGRGTQYF
NA,TRBJ1-6,NA,TRBV28,TGTGCCAGCAGTCCTCTTGATACACCCCTCCACTTT,CASSPLDTPLHF
medium-sized,TRBJ1-3,NA,TRBV12-3/TRBV12-4,TGTGCCAGCAGCGCGGGACCAACCCCTGGAAACACCATATATTTT,CASSAGPTPGNTIYF
medium-sized,TRBJ2-1,TRBD2,TRBV29-1,TGCAGCGTCAAGCGGGGGGGCTATGAGCAGTTCTTC,CSVKRGGYEQFF
large,TRBJ2-1,NA,TRBV7-3,TGTGCCAGCAGCTTACAGACCTCTACAGGGAATGAGCAGTTCTTC,CASSLQTSTGNEQFF
large,TRBJ1-1,NA,TRBV7-9,TGTGCCAGCAGCTTAGGGGGTGCAAACACTGAAGCTTTCTTT,CASSLGGANTEAFF
medium-sized,TRBJ1-1,NA,TRBV18,TGTGCCAGCTCACCTGATCAGAACACTGAAGCTTTCTTT,CASSPDQNTEAFF
medium-sized,TRBJ1-1,NA,TRBV6-1,TGTGCCAGCAGTGAAGCGCTTCGTATGGAGGCTTTCTTT,CASSEALRMEAFF
few,TRBJ2-2,NA,TRBV27,TGTGCCAGCAGTAGGAGGGGCGGGACCGGGGAGCTGTTTTTT,CASSRRGGTGELFF
medium-sized,TRBJ2-7,NA,TRBV5-6,TGTGCCAGCAGCCGGGACCCCCCCGCCGGGCAGTACTTC,CASSRDPPAGQYF
medium-sized,TRBJ1-4,NA,TRBV29-1,TGCAGCGCCTCCGAGGGGTCTGGTCCTAATGAAAAACTGTTTTTT,CSASEGSGPNEKLFF
medium-sized,TRBJ1-6,NA,TRBV11-2,TGTGCCAGCAGCGCCGTATGGGGAGGCTCACCCCTCCACTTT,CASSAVWGGSPLHF
medium-sized,TRBJ1-3,TRBD1,TRBV7-9,TGTGCCAGCAGCTCTTTCTCTCACAGGGGATCTGGAAACACCATATATTTT,CASSSFSHRGSGNTIYF
medium-sized,TRBJ2-1,TRBD2,TRBV24-1,TGTGCCACCAGTGATTCAGGCGGGGGGGCCATAGGTGAGCAGTTCTTC,CATSDSGGGAIGEQFF
few,TRBJ1-5,NA,TRBV11-2,TGTGCCAGCAGTCTAGTGATGGGACAGCCCCAGCATTTT,CASSLVMGQPQHF
few,TRBJ2-1,TRBD1,TRBV6-2/TRBV6-3,TGTGCCAGCAGCTTAGAGGACAGGGGCATCTACAATGAGCAGTTCTTC,CASSLEDRGIYNEQFF
medium-sized,TRBJ2-5,TRBD2,TRBV5-4,TGTGCCAGCAGCTTAGCGGGGAATTCGTACCAAGAGACCCAGTACTTC,CASSLAGNSYQETQYF
medium-sized,TRBJ1-1,NA,TRBV9,TGTGCCAGCAGCGTAGCCCCGGACAGATACACTGAAGCTTTCTTT,CASSVAPDRYTEAFF
medium-sized,TRBJ2-7,TRBD1,TRBV28,TGTGCCAGCAGTCCCTACCGACAGGGGGGCTACGAGCAGTACTTC,CASSPYRQGGYEQYF
medium-sized,TRBJ2-7,TRBD1,TRBV28,TGTGCCAGCAGTTTACCGGGACAGGGTCTGGTCTACGAGCAGTACTTC,CASSLPGQGLVYEQYF
few,TRBJ2-2,TRBD2,TRBV6-2/TRBV6-3,TGTGCCAGCATATCCGGACTAGCCATACCCACCGGGGAGCTGTTTTTT,CASISGLAIPTGELFF
medium-sized,TRBJ2-7,NA,TRBV6-5,TGTGCCAGCAGCTGGGCGGCCGATTCCTACGAGCAGTACTTC,CASSWAADSYEQYF
medium-sized,TRBJ2-7,NA,TRBV27,TGTGCCAGCAGTTCCCTGGACAGCCTTTTCTACGAGCAGTACTTC,CASSSLDSLFYEQYF
medium-sized,TRBJ2-1,NA,TRBV7-9,TGTGCCAGCAGCCCGAGACAGATGTACAATGAGCAGTTCTTC,CASSPRQMYNEQFF
large,TRBJ2-2,TRBD1,TRBV5-1,TGCGCCAGCACCTCCCCGGGACAGGGATCCACCGGGGAGCTGTTTTTT,CASTSPGQGSTGELFF
medium-sized,TRBJ2-3,NA,TRBV6-2/TRBV6-3,TGTGCCAGCAGTTCCCACGACTACACAGATACGCAGTATTTT,CASSSHDYTDTQYF
medium-sized,TRBJ2-7,TRBD2,TRBV28,TGTGCCAGCAGTCCTGTAGGGACTAGCGGACCCTACGAGCAGTACTTC,CASSPVGTSGPYEQYF
NA,TRBJ2-7,TRBD1,TRBV29-1,TGCAGCGTGGGCGGAGGGACAGGGGGGTCCGAGCAGTACTTC,CSVGGGTGGSEQYF
medium-sized,TRBJ2-7,NA,TRBV3-1,TGTGCCAGCAGCCAAGATACGGCGCCCTGGCAGTACTTC,CASSQDTAPWQYF
medium-sized,TRBJ1-6,TRBD1,TRBV30,TGTGCCTGCACGCGATATCTTGCCGGACAGGTGAATTCACCCCTCCACTTT,CACTRYLAGQVNSPLHF
large,TRBJ2-7,NA,TRBV29-1,TGCAGCGTTGACCAGGGTTCCTACGAGCAGTACTTC,CSVDQGSYEQYF
medium-sized,TRBJ2-1,NA,TRBV11-2,TGTGCCAGCAGCTTAGGCGTAGGGGTATACAATGAGCAGTTCTTC,CASSLGVGVYNEQFF
NA,TRBJ2-2,TRBD1,TRBV11-3,TGTGCCAGCAGCCCTGGACAGGGAAGGGGTGGAGAGAACACCGGGGAGCTGTTTTTT,CASSPGQGRGGENTGELFF
hyperexpanded,TRBJ2-7,NA,TRBV28,TGTGCCAGCAGTTTATTAGGGGGGGCCCTCTACGAGCAGTACTTC,CASSLLGGALYEQYF
medium-sized,TRBJ2-7,NA,TRBV7-9,TGTGCCAGCAGCCATCTTGGGAAGAACGAGCAGTACTTC,CASSHLGKNEQYF
medium-sized,TRBJ2-7,TRBD1,TRBV18,TGTGCCAGCTCACCAGGACAGGTCTCCGCCGAGCAGTACTTC,CASSPGQVSAEQYF
medium-sized,TRBJ1-1,TRBD1,TRBV18,TGTGCCAGCTCACCCCTGGTAGGGACAGGGTTTCGGAACACTGAAGCTTTCTTT,CASSPLVGTGFRNTEAFF
NA,TRBJ2-5,NA,TRBV29-1,TGCAGCGTTGTGGGGACGGAGGATCAAGAGACCCAGTACTTC,CSVVGTEDQETQYF
medium-sized,TRBJ2-2,TRBD2,TRBV5-6,TGTGCCAGCAGCTTCAACGGACTAGCGGAGAACACCGGGGAGCTGTTTTTT,CASSFNGLAENTGELFF
large,TRBJ1-4,TRBD1,TRBV4-2,TGTGCCAGCAGCCGAGTCCGGGACAGGGATGAAAAACTGTTTTTT,CASSRVRDRDEKLFF
medium-sized,TRBJ2-7,NA,TRBV6-5,TGTGCCAGCAATCCCTCGGGCACCTCCTACGAGCAGTACTTC,CASNPSGTSYEQYF
large,TRBJ1-1,NA,TRBV10-3,TGTGCCATCAGTGAGGGGGCTCGCATGAACACTGAAGCTTTCTTT,CAISEGARMNTEAFF
medium-sized,TRBJ2-5,NA,TRBV12-3/TRBV12-4,TGTGCCAGCAGTTCCTCCCAAGAGACCCAGTACTTC,CASSSSQETQYF
medium-sized,TRBJ1-5,NA,TRBV7-3,TGTGCCAGCAGCCGAAGCGTCGGTCAGCCCCAGCATTTT,CASSRSVGQPQHF
medium-sized,TRBJ1-2,TRBD1,TRBV28,TGTGCCAGCAGTCCCCCCGACAGGGCTTATGGCTACACCTTC,CASSPPDRAYGYTF
medium-sized,TRBJ2-7,NA,TRBV11-1,TGTGCCAGCAGCCTAACCGGGACGGACGGCTCCTACGAGCAGTACTTC,CASSLTGTDGSYEQYF
few,TRBJ2-3,NA,TRBV18,TGTGCCAGCTCACCACCCCAGGCAGATACGCAGTATTTT,CASSPPQADTQYF
large,TRBJ2-5,TRBD1,TRBV2,TGTGCCAGCAGTGAAAGTATCCTCTGGACAGGGCCCCAAGAGACCCAGTACTTC,CASSESILWTGPQETQYF